The 16 T cell receptor beta chains listed next were all sequenced from one sample in a study of blood T cell repertoires in COVID-19. The table came from immunoSEQ multiplex PCR; TCRdb's copy has only in-frame clones and leaves some out. The data show roughly 160,000 clones, 83% seen once. Material for sequencing was peripheral blood. The receptor source for this set is a woman older than 75 with acute or convalescent COVID-19.

This clone has a handful of counts. The chain joins TRBV19 to TRBJ1-5, with 8 bases lining up with TRBD1. With V trimmed by 3 bases and J by 0 bases, 4 bases remained unmatched. CDR1 LNHDA and CDR2 SQIVND come from the germline V gene (reference sequence). The CDR3 is 16 amino acids. CDR3 protein: CASSIRQGLSNQPQHF. The CDR3 DNA follows: TGTGCCAGTAGTATCCGACAGGGGCTTAGCAATCAGCCCCAGCATTTT.

The V call is TRBV27, the J call TRBJ2-5; 9 bases agree with TRBD1. This CDR3 spans 17 amino acids. CDR1 and CDR2 from the germline V gene are MNHEY and SMNVEV (reference sequence). Losses at the gene ends were 2 bases for V and 1 base for J; bases not matched to a gene: 8. CDR3 in amino acids: CASSLGAPGQGQETQYF. Written as DNA, the CDR3 is TGTGCCAGCAGTTTAGGGGCCCCGGGACAGGGCCAAGAGACCCAGTACTTC.

The rearrangement links TRBV5-1 to TRBJ2-6, with TRBD1 as a possible D gene (6 bases). The CDR3 runs 17 residues. V lost 2 bases and J lost 1, with 13 bases in between. Looked up from germline, CDR1 is SGHRS and CDR2 is YFSETQ. CDR3 region: CASSFGGRGSGANVLTF. CDR3 in DNA: TGCGCCAGCAGCTTCGGTGGCAGGGGATCTGGGGCCAACGTCCTGACTTTC.

CDR3 sequence: CASSALGLAGVGETQYF. Here the CDR3 DNA reads TGTGCCAGCAGCGCCCTTGGACTAGCGGGAGTTGGTGAGACCCAGTACTTC. This sequence joins TRBV7-7 and TRBJ2-5; 13 bases fit TRBD2. J was trimmed by 5 bases and V by 5 bases; bases with no gene match: 11. Per the germline V gene, CDR1 is SSHAT and CDR2 is FNYEAQ (reference sequence). The CDR3 covers 17 residues.

Only one count was recorded for this clone. The chain uses TRBV19 and TRBJ2-7; 8 bases align to TRBD1. CDR1 is LNHDA and CDR2 is SQIVND in the germline V gene (reference sequence). Trimming cost V 10 bases and J 9 bases; bases outside gene matches: 11. This CDR3 is 12 amino acids long. CDR3 coding DNA: TGTGCCATTCGACAGGGGTCGTATCGGCAGTACTTC. Amino acid sequence: CAIRQGSYRQYF.

In this sample, this clone turned up a few times. The chain is built from TRBV28 and TRBJ2-5; no clear D gene. CDR3 size: 14 residues. Trimming removed 5 bases from V and 1 base from J, with 11 bases in between. Germline V lookup: CDR1 MDHEN, CDR2 SYDVKM. CDR3 in DNA: TGTGCCAGCAGTCGCCACGGGTTCCAAGAGACCCAGTACTTC. Translating gives CASSRHGFQETQYF.

The chain uses TRBV5-8 and TRBJ2-5; no clear D. CDR1 is SGHTS and CDR2 is YDEGEE in the germline V gene. CDR3 length: 13 amino acids. Trimming shortened V by 1 base and J by 2 bases, and 6 bases separated the two germline ends. DNA for the CDR3: TGTGCCAGCAGCTTGCTCTCTCAAGAGACCCAGTACTTC. Translating it yields CASSLLSQETQYF.

The V gene is TRBV6-2 or TRBV6-3, the J gene TRBJ2-1; 8 bases map to TRBD2. Per the germline V gene, CDR1 is MNHEY and CDR2 is SVGEGT. CDR3 length: 14 residues. The J segment lost 7 bases and the V segment lost 5 bases, leaving 7 bases of the junction unmatched. DNA of the CDR3: TGTGCCAGCAGTCTGGCGGGAGGTAATAATGAGCAGTTCTTC. Translating it yields CASSLAGGNNEQFF.

This rearrangement joins TRBV5-1 to TRBJ2-3, with TRBD1 identical over 8 bases. The CDR3 is made up of 14 amino acids. Germline assignment: CDR1 SGHRS and CDR2 YFSETQ. The trim removed 3 bases at V and 3 bases at J, leaving 3 bases unmatched. The CDR3 DNA is TGCGCCAGCAGCTCGGGACAGGCAACAGATACGCAGTATTTT. This codes for CASSSGQATDTQYF.

This chain joins TRBV10-3 and TRBJ2-3, with 9 bases identical to TRBD1. Germline CDR1 reads ENHRY; CDR2 reads SYGVKD. V was pared by 6 bases and J by 4 bases, with 8 bases of the junction left unmatched. The CDR3 length is 15 residues. The CDR3 region has the DNA TGTGCCATCAGCTATACTACAGGGGGCTCAGATACGCAGTATTTT. This sequence encodes CAISYTTGGSDTQYF.

The J gene is TRBJ2-3, the V gene TRBV7-3; TRBD2 matches 8 bases. The CDR3 covers 16 residues. The V gene end was trimmed by 1 base and the J gene end by 2 bases; junction bases not matched to a gene: 5. From germline, CDR1 is SGHTA and CDR2 FQGTGA. The CDR3 protein is CASSLISGGTTDTQYF. The CDR3 nucleotides are TGTGCCAGCAGCTTAATCAGCGGGGGAACCACAGATACGCAGTATTTT.

J is TRBJ2-7 and V is TRBV6-5; weak D call: TRBD1 (6 bases). The V and J ends lost 2 bases and 0 bases respectively, with 8 bases between them. The CDR3 length is 14 residues. Per the germline V gene, CDR1 is MNHEY and CDR2 is SVGAGI. CDR3 protein: CASSYEGGSYEQYF. The CDR3 bases are TGTGCCAGCAGTTACGAAGGGGGCTCCTACGAGCAGTACTTC.

This CDR3 reads CASSGGTGWNTEAFF. The CDR3, as DNA: TGTGCCAGCAGCGGTGGGACAGGCTGGAACACTGAAGCTTTCTTT. The J gene is TRBJ1-1, the V gene TRBV5-8; TRBD1 matches 8 bases. CDR1 and CDR2 from the germline V gene are SGHTS and YDEGEE. The V and J ends lost 4 bases and 1 base, in that order; junction bases with no gene match: 6. The CDR3 consists of 15 residues.

The V gene is TRBV9, the J gene TRBJ1-3, with 8 bases lining up with TRBD1. The V gene end was trimmed by 3 bases and the J gene end by 2 bases; junction bases not matched to a gene: 7. The length of the CDR3 is 16 residues. Per germline, CDR1 SGDLS and CDR2 YYNGEE. CDR3 DNA: TGTGCCAGCAGCGGCAGGGGGCGACTTCCTGGAAACACCATATATTTT. It specifies CASSGRGRLPGNTIYF.

DNA of the CDR3: TGTGCCAGCAGCGTGACTAGCGGGGGGGCGTGGGAGACCCAGTACTTC. It is translated as CASSVTSGGAWETQYF. This chain links TRBV9 with TRBJ2-5, with 14 bases matching TRBD2. Trimming took 2 bases from V and 5 from J; bases not matched to a gene: 5. The germline CDR1 and CDR2 sequences are SGDLS and YYNGEE. The CDR3 totals 16 residues.

This sequence joins TRBV19 and TRBJ1-5; D remains unclear. Deletions cut 9 bases from V and 2 bases from J, with 17 bases between. The V gene's germline CDR1 is LNHDA and CDR2 SQIVND (reference sequence). This CDR3 is 15 amino acids long. The DNA for the CDR3 is TGTGCCAGCAAGGCAGGATCCGGGGGCAATCAGCCCCAGCATTTT. This encodes CASKAGSGGNQPQHF.